The 17 T cell receptor beta chains listed next were all sequenced from one sample in a study of Graves' ophthalmopathy and Graves' hyperthyroidism. Beta-chain TCR CDR3 regions were amplified from RNA transcripts. After a first-round RT-PCR with HTBI primers, a second-round multiplex PCR was run. Using its own MiXCR run on the multiplex PCR reads, TCRdb lists one record per CDR3 protein. The sample includes around 1.1 million distinct CDR3 sequences, less than 45% of them seen just once. Sequenced input: peripheral blood or thyroid tissue (not recorded which). The receptors derive from an adult man with Graves' hyperthyroidism.

This chain joins TRBV20-1 and TRBJ1-5; 10 bases line up with TRBD1. J was trimmed by 6 bases and V by 2 bases; bases with no gene match: 7. Looked up from germline, CDR1 is DFQATT and CDR2 is SNEGSKA (reference sequence). The CDR3 spans 15 residues. The DNA for the CDR3 is TGCAGTGCTAGACAGGGACAGGGGAATGTTCAGCCCCAGCATTTT. Its protein is CSARQGQGNVQPQHF.

The chain carries TRBV20-1 and TRBJ2-2, with 13 bases lining up with TRBD2. The CDR3 sequence is 14 residues long. J lost 5 bases, V lost 6 bases, and 3 bases had no gene match. CDR1 and CDR2 from the germline V gene are DFQATT and SNEGSKA (reference sequence). This CDR3 is CSAPGLAGTGELFF. CDR3 nucleotide sequence: TGCAGTGCCCCGGGACTAGCGGGAACCGGGGAGCTGTTTTTT.

A remark on this clonotype: The conserved final phenylalanine or tryptophan is absent from the CDR3, which likely points to a read error. The chain is built from TRBV25-1 and TRBJ1-1; D remains unclear. The germline V gene has CDR1 MGHDK and CDR2 SYGVNS. The CDR3 spans 15 residues. The ends were cut back, 5 bases at V and 1 base at J, with 14 bases in the middle. DNA of the CDR3: TGTGCCAGCAGTTTAAGTCAACAGCCGAACACTGAAGCTTTCCTT. Protein sequence: CASSLSQQPNTEAFL.

This chain connects TRBV2 to TRBJ1-6, with D perhaps matching TRBD1 (6 bases). V lost 4 bases, J lost 13 bases, and 20 bases lay in between. CDR1 and CDR2 from the germline V gene are SNHLY and FYNNEI. The CDR3 contains 15 residues. CDR3: CASSATPLTGSPLHF. CDR3 DNA sequence: TGTGCCAGCAGTGCTACCCCTTTAACAGGGTCTCCCCTCCACTTT.

The chain couples TRBV6-1 to TRBJ1-1; 7 bases match TRBD1. J lost 7 bases, V lost 6 bases, and 5 bases had no gene match. This CDR3 spans 12 amino acids. The V gene's germline CDR1 is MNHNS and CDR2 SASEGT. For the CDR3, the DNA is TGTGCCAGCAGGGGACAGTTCAATGAAGCTTTCTTT. Translating gives CASRGQFNEAFF.

V gene TRBV24-1 combines with J gene TRBJ1-2, with 7 bases fitting TRBD1. Germline values: CDR1 KGHDR, CDR2 SFDVKD. V lost 2 bases to trimming and J lost 8 bases; unmatched junction nucleotides: 13. This CDR3 has 16 amino acids. The CDR3 loop reads CATSDSQGPLVSGYTF. CDR3 in DNA: TGTGCCACCAGTGATTCACAGGGGCCACTGGTATCAGGCTACACCTTC.

V is TRBV9 and J is TRBJ2-3, with 8 nucleotides matching TRBD2. This CDR3 is 15 amino acids long. Germline assignment: CDR1 SGDLS and CDR2 YYNGEE. V dropped 0 bases and J dropped 4; count of bases not matched to a gene: 4. The DNA of the CDR3 is TGTGCCAGCAGCGTAGAAGCGGGAGTTCCAGATACGCAGTATTTT. The encoded protein is CASSVEAGVPDTQYF.

The CDR3 DNA sequence: TGTGCCAGCAGGGAAGGGACAATTGAAAAACTGTTTTTT. Its protein product is CASREGTIEKLFF. The chain uses TRBV12-3 or TRBV12-4 and TRBJ1-4, with D maybe TRBD1 (6 bases). Trimming removed 6 bases at V and 7 bases at J, with 12 bases between. The CDR3 is 13 amino acids.

This clonotype was found many times. V and J are TRBV20-1 and TRBJ1-4; 7 nucleotides line up with TRBD1. This CDR3 has 13 residues. Germline values: CDR1 DFQATT, CDR2 SNEGSKA (reference sequence). Trimming cost V 5 bases and J 5 bases; bases outside gene matches: 5. CDR3 sequence reads: CSAPRQGNEKLFF. In DNA, the CDR3 is TGCAGTGCTCCAAGACAGGGAAATGAAAAACTGTTTTTT.

This rearrangement joins TRBV9 to TRBJ2-7, with no clear D. CDR3 length: 12 residues. CDR1 is SGDLS and CDR2 is YYNGEE in the germline V gene. The V and J ends lost 3 bases and 3 bases respectively, with 7 bases between them. The CDR3 spells CASSGSDYEQYF. In nucleotides, the CDR3 is TGTGCCAGCAGCGGTTCAGACTACGAGCAGTACTTC.

J is TRBJ1-4 and V is TRBV20-1; 10 nucleotides line up with TRBD1. CDR1 DFQATT and CDR2 SNEGSKA come from the germline V gene (reference sequence). The CDR3 is made up of 14 amino acids. V shed 6 bases, J shed 5 bases, and the junction held 6 bases outside the gene matches. Here the CDR3 DNA reads TGCAGTGCCAGGGACAGGGGTTTAAATGAAAAACTGTTTTTT. Its protein product is CSARDRGLNEKLFF.

J is TRBJ2-7 and V is TRBV4-1; possible D gene TRBD2, 5 bases. The CDR3 extends over 15 amino acids. Trimming stripped 0 bases from V and 4 bases from J, with 13 bases between. Looked up from germline, CDR1 is MGHRA and CDR2 is YSYEKL. The DNA for the CDR3 is TGCGCCAGCAGCCAAGATCGCCCCCTAGCATACGAGCAGTACTTC. It encodes CASSQDRPLAYEQYF.

V gene TRBV4-1 combines with J gene TRBJ2-7; D unclear. This CDR3 region has 15 residues. Trimming pared 0 bases from V and 1 base from J, leaving 10 bases between. From germline, CDR1 is MGHRA and CDR2 YSYEKL. Here the CDR3 reads CASSQEFFSSYEQYF. CDR3 bases: TGCGCCAGCAGCCAAGAGTTCTTCTCTTCCTACGAGCAGTACTTC.

This clonotype was seen at least ten times. The chain has TRBV7-9 and TRBJ2-7, with 8 nucleotides matching TRBD1. The CDR3 runs to 15 residues. Germline values: CDR1 SEHNR, CDR2 FQNEAQ (reference sequence). The V and J ends lost 5 bases and 2 bases, in that order; junction bases with no gene match: 8. DNA for the CDR3: TGTGCCAGCAGCCCATGGACAGGGCCACCCTACGAGCAGTACTTC. It is translated as CASSPWTGPPYEQYF.

This clonotype was recorded at least ten times. V usage is TRBV7-9 and J usage is TRBJ1-1, with a possible D match to TRBD1 (6 bases). CDR3 size: 16 residues. The V end lost 4 bases, the J end lost 5 bases, and 20 bases lay between the germline ends. Germline V lookup: CDR1 SEHNR, CDR2 FQNEAQ (reference sequence). As DNA, the CDR3 is TGTGCCAGCAGCTATCAGCACAGGGTGTCGGGGACTGAAGCTTTCTTT. It yields the protein CASSYQHRVSGTEAFF. Based on the CDR3 plus reference TRBV7-9 and TRBJ1-1, the full variable domain is DTGVSQNPRHKITKRGQNVTFRCDPISEHNRLYWYRQTLGQGPEFLTYFQNEAQLEKSRLLSDRFSAERPKGSFSTLEIQRTEQGDSAMYLCASSYQHRVSGTEAFFGQGTRLTVV.

To note about this clonotype: This may be a read error, as it is one base from a much larger clone. This chain links TRBV7-9 with TRBJ1-1, with 7 bases identical to TRBD1. The CDR3 is made up of 19 amino acids. The junction had 13 bases not matched to a gene; V was cut back by 0 bases and J by 0 bases. Per germline, CDR1 SEHNR and CDR2 FQNEAQ (reference sequence). Written as DNA, the CDR3 is TGTGCCAGCAGCTTAGCGTGGACAGGTCGGGGAGGAGTGAACACTGAAGCTTTCTTT. It encodes CASSLAWTGRGGVNTEAFF.

Notes on this clonotype: One junction end disagrees with the germline gene, perhaps due to a read error. This rearrangement joins TRBV2 to TRBJ2-5; 10 bases line up with TRBD1. Per germline, CDR1 SNHLY and CDR2 FYNNEI. This CDR3 is 15 amino acids long. The CDR3 nucleotides are TGTGCTGGAGGGGACAGGGGACTCTCCTACAATGAGCAGTTCTTT. The encoded protein is CAGGDRGLSYNEQFF.